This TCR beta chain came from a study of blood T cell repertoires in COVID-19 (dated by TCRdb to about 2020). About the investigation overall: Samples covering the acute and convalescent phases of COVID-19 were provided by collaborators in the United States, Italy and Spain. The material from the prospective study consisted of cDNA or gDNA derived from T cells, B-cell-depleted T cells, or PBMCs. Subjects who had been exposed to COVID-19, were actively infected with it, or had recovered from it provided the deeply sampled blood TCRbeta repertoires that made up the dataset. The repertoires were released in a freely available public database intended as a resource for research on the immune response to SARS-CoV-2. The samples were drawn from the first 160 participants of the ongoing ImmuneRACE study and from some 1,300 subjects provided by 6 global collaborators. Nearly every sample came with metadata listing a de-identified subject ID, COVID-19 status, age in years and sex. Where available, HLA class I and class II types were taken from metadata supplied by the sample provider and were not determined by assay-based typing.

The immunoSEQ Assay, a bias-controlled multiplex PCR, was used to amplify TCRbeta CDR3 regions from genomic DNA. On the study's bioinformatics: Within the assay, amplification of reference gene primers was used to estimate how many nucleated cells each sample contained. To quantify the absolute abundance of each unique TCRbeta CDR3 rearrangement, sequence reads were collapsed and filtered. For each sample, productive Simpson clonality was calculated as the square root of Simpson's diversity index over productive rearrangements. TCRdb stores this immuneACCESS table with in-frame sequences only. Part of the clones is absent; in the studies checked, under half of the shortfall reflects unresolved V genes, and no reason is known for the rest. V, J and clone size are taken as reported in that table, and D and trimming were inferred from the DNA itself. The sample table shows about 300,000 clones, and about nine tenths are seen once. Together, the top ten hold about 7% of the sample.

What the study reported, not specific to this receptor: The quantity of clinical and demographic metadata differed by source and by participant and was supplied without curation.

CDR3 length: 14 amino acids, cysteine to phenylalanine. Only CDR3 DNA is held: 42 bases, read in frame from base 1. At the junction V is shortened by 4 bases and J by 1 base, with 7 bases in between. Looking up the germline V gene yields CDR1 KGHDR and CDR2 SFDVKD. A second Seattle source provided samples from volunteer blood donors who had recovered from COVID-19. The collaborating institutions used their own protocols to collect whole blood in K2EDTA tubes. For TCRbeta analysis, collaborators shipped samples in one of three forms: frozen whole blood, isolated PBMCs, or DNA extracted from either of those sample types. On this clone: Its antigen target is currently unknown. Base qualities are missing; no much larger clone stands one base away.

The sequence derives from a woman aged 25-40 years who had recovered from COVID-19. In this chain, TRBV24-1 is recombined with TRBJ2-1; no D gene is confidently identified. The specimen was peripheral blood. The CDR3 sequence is CATSERSSYNEQFF. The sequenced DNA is TGTGCCACCAGTGAAAGGAGTTCCTACAATGAGCAGTTCTTC.